These 6 T cell receptor beta chains originate from one sample sequenced in a study of early T cells in non-severe SARS-CoV-2 infection. MiXCR, run by TCRdb on the 5' RACE reads, gives a single entry per CDR3 protein. The sample includes approximately 41,000 distinct CDR3 sequences, 3.5% to 5% of them seen just once. The sample comprised whole blood. All receptors come from an adult who was a healthcare worker with PCR-confirmed SARS-CoV-2 infection or an uninfected control (not recorded which).

This clonotype came up many times. The chain combines TRBV13 with TRBJ2-2; 9 nucleotides match TRBD1. Germline V lookup: CDR1 PRHDT, CDR2 FYEKMQ (reference sequence). There are 17 residues in the CDR3. Unmatched junction bases numbered 7, after V lost 5 bases and J lost 0 bases. In DNA, the CDR3 is TGTGCCAGCAGCCGGGACAGGGATTATCCGAACACCGGGGAGCTGTTTTTT. Its translation: CASSRDRDYPNTGELFF.

This clonotype was counted many times. This chain uses TRBV2 with TRBJ2-1; TRBD1 agrees at 8 bases. The V gene end was trimmed by 10 bases and the J gene end by 3 bases; junction bases not matched to a gene: 8. The CDR3 spans 14 residues. Germline V gene sequence: CDR1 SNHLY, CDR2 FYNNEI. In DNA form, the CDR3 reads TGTGCCACCGTAGACAGGGGTATCTACAATGAGCAGTTCTTC. Protein: CATVDRGIYNEQFF.

Many counts were recorded for this clonotype. This chain connects TRBV11-1 to TRBJ2-1; D is perhaps TRBD2 (6 bases). CDR3 length: 15 residues. Germline V gene sequence: CDR1 SGHAT, CDR2 FQDESV (reference sequence). Deletions cut 1 base from V and 6 bases from J, with 13 bases between. The CDR3 protein is CASSLVSPGGNEQFF. CDR3 nucleotides: TGTGCCAGCAGCTTAGTGTCACCCGGGGGCAATGAGCAGTTCTTC.

This clonotype was seen at least ten times. This chain connects TRBV4-2 to TRBJ1-2, with TRBD1 identical over 7 bases. In germline, CDR1 is LGHNA, CDR2 YNFKEQ. CDR3 size: 20 residues. Germline trimming cut 0 bases from V and 5 bases from J; bases unmatched to any gene: 21. This CDR3 reads CASSQDPLGYMGQILYGYTF. Here the CDR3 DNA reads TGTGCCAGCAGCCAAGATCCGCTGGGGTACATGGGACAGATCCTGTATGGCTACACCTTC.

The genes are TRBV18 and TRBJ2-7; a possible D gene is TRBD2 (6 bases). Germline lookup yields CDR1 KGHSH and CDR2 LQKENI. This CDR3 has 12 amino acids. The V gene lost 3 bases and the J gene lost 6 bases, with 9 bases spanning the gap. CDR3: CASSPVGGEQYF. The CDR3, as DNA: TGTGCCAGCTCACCCGTCGGGGGCGAGCAGTACTTC.

This clonotype was seen at least ten times. J is TRBJ2-3 and V is TRBV13, with TRBD1 matching 9 bases. This CDR3 comprises 15 residues. The germline V gene encodes CDR1 PRHDT and CDR2 FYEKMQ (reference sequence). V gave up 3 bases and J gave up 3 bases; unmatched junction bases: 4. The DNA of the CDR3 is TGTGCCAGCAGCTTCGACAGGGGGATTACAGATACGCAGTATTTT. This codes for CASSFDRGITDTQYF.